These 2 T cell receptor beta chains were all obtained from the same sample, sequenced in a study of blood T cell repertoires in COVID-19. Clones were read by immunoSEQ multiplex PCR, and TCRdb kept only the in-frame ones, dropping some. The sample carries about 96,000 clones, 80% to 90% recorded once. The specimen sequenced was peripheral blood. The receptor set was obtained from a human donor with COVID-19, enrolled during active disease. The donor label of this sample is uncertain.

The chain recombines TRBV11-2 with TRBJ2-1; 8 bases agree with TRBD1. Germline-derived CDR1 and CDR2 are SGHAT and FQNNGV. The CDR3 has 15 amino acids. With V trimmed by 2 bases and J by 8 bases, 8 bases remained unmatched. The CDR3 nucleotides are TGTGCCAGCAGCTTAAGCCAAGACAGGGGCGATGAGCAGTTCTTC. It specifies CASSLSQDRGDEQFF.

This chain uses TRBV10-3 with TRBJ1-5, with D possibly TRBD1 on 5 matching bases. The CDR3 consists of 14 residues. From germline, CDR1 is ENHRY and CDR2 SYGVKD. V was clipped by 10 bases and J by 1 base, with 14 bases between them. The CDR3 here is CATAGGSSNQPQHF. DNA for the CDR3: TGTGCCACCGCCGGGGGAAGCAGCAATCAGCCCCAGCATTTT.